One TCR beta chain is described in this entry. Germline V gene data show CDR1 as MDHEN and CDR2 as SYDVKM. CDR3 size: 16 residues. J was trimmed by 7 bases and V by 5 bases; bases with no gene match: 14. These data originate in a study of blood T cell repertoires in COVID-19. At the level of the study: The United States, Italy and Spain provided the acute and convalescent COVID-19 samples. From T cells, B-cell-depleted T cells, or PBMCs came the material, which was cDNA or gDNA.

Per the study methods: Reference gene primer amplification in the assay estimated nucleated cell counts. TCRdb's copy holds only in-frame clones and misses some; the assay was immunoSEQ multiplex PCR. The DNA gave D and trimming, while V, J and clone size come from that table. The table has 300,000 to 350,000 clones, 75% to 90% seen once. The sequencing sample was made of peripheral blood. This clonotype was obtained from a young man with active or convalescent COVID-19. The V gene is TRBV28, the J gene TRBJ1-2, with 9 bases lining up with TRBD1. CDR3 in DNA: TGTGCCAGCAGTACCCCCGGGACAGGGCTCAAGGGTGGCTACACCTTC. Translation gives CASSTPGTGLKGGYTF.